Following are 9 T cell receptor beta chains from one sample sequenced in a study of molecular identifiers for immune sequencing clone quantification. One entry per CDR3 protein results from TCRdb running MiXCR on the PCR reads. This table holds hundreds of thousands of distinct CDR3 sequences, about 20% found once. The sequenced sample was naive CD8+ T cells from blood, with Jurkat cell RNA spiked in. The subset: FACS-sorted CD8+CD4-CCR7+CD45RA+ naive T cells. The receptors originated from a human donor in good health. Some libraries in this study had Jurkat cell RNA spiked in.

A word on this clonotype: This may arise from a read error, as a much more abundant clone is one base away. The gene calls are TRBV19 and TRBJ1-5; no clear D gene. Germline V gene data show CDR1 as LNHDA and CDR2 as SQIVND (reference sequence). Between the trimmed V and J ends, which lost 5 bases and 6 bases, there was a span of 14 bases. This CDR3 region has 14 residues. CDR3 amino acids: CASSYGTPSQPQHF. The CDR3 coding sequence is TGTGCCAGTAGTTATGGTACACCTAGTCAGCCCCAGCATTTT.

A word on this clonotype: A read error may be the cause here, since a much bigger clone is one base away. V is TRBV5-6 and J is TRBJ1-1, with D maybe TRBD1 (5 bases). There are 14 residues in the CDR3. V lost 3 bases to trimming and J lost 1 base, with 10 bases between them. CDR1 is SGHDT and CDR2 is YYEEEE in the germline V gene. The CDR3 bases are TGTGCCAGCAGCTCCTATACAGGGAACACTGAAGCTTTCTTT. Its protein is CASSSYTGNTEAFF.

This clonotype was counted at least ten times. The chain recombines TRBV19 with TRBJ2-7; D gene ambiguous. With 2 bases removed from V and 2 bases from J, the gap between germline ends came to 10 bases. The germline gives CDR1 LNHDA, CDR2 SQIVND (reference sequence). The CDR3 runs 14 residues. DNA of the CDR3: TGTGCCAGTAGTATAACCGCCCTTCCCTACGAGCAGTACTTC. This sequence encodes CASSITALPYEQYF.

The chain links TRBV4-3 to TRBJ2-3, with D hard to call. Germline values: CDR1 LGHNA, CDR2 YSLEER. The CDR3 is made up of 13 amino acids. V lost 1 base and J 10 bases, leaving 12 bases between the germline ends. The CDR3 coding sequence is TGCGCCAGCAGCCAAGGTTGGGTACCTCCGCAGTATTTT. Protein product: CASSQGWVPPQYF.

This clonotype was recorded at least ten times. This chain uses TRBV12-3 or TRBV12-4 with TRBJ2-7; no firm D call. CDR3 size: 17 residues. Trimming shortened V by 4 bases and J by 1 base, and 20 bases separated the two germline ends. This CDR3 is CASSSFLGAEGSYEQYF. The CDR3 nucleotides read TGTGCCAGCAGTTCGTTCCTAGGTGCAGAAGGTTCCTACGAGCAGTACTTC.

The table lists this clonotype with many counts. The chain combines TRBV5-1 with TRBJ2-1; D unclear. CDR1 is SGHRS and CDR2 is YFSETQ in the germline V gene. Trimming stripped 4 bases from V and 5 bases from J, with 19 bases between. The CDR3 length is 16 residues. CDR3 sequence: CASSRTSGSTNNEQFF. CDR3 DNA: TGCGCCAGCAGCCGTACATCTGGTTCAACGAACAATGAGCAGTTCTTC.

This clonotype was seen repeatedly, ten times or more. V gene TRBV30 combines with J gene TRBJ2-3; the D gene is possibly TRBD2 (5 bases). The CDR3 contains 12 residues. Germline CDR1 is GTSNPN and CDR2 is SVGIG (reference sequence). V was shortened by 6 bases and J by 6 bases, with 13 bases between the two germline ends. CDR3 loop: CACLDYVDTQYF. The DNA of the CDR3 is TGTGCCTGCTTAGACTATGTGGATACGCAGTATTTT.

This clonotype appeared a single time. The conserved final phenylalanine or tryptophan is absent from the CDR3, which likely points to a read error. This chain uses TRBV7-9 with TRBJ1-1; D gene ambiguous. Germline V CDR1 and CDR2: SEHNR, FQNEAQ (reference sequence). The CDR3 is made up of 12 amino acids. V gave up 4 bases and J gave up 1 base, with 4 bases separating them. CDR3 residues: CASSSRNTEAFS. CDR3 DNA sequence: TGTGCCAGCAGCTCAAGGAACACTGAAGCTTTCTCT.

The chain employs TRBV7-2 and TRBJ1-2; a weak D match, TRBD1 (5 bases). Germline CDR1 reads SGHTA; CDR2 reads FQGNSA. The CDR3 runs to 14 residues. Between the trimmed V and J ends, which lost 5 bases and 7 bases, there was a span of 17 bases. In DNA form, the CDR3 reads TGTGCCAGCAGCCTTATAACACGGGGGTCTGGCTACACCTTC. It codes for CASSLITRGSGYTF.